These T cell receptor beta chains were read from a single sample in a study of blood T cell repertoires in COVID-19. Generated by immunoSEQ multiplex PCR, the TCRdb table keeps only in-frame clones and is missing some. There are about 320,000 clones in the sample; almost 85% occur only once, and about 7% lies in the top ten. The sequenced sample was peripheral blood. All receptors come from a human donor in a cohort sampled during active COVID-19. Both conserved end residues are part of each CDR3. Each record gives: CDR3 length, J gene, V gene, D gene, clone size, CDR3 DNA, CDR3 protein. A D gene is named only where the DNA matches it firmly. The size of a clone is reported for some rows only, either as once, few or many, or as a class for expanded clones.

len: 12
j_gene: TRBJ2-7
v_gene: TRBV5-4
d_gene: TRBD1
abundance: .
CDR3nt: TGTGCCAGCAGCGGGGACAGGTCCGAGCAGTACTTC
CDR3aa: CASSGDRSEQYF

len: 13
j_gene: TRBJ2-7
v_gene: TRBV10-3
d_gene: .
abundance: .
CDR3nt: TGTGCCATCAGTTTGGAGGCAGCCTACGAGCAGTACTTC
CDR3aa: CAISLEAAYEQYF

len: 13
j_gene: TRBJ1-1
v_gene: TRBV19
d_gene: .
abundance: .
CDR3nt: TGTGCCAGTAGTATAGGCAGAAACACTGAAGCTTTCTTT
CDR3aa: CASSIGRNTEAFF

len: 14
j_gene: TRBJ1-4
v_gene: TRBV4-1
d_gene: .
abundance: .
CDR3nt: TGCGCCAGCAGCCAAGTGGGGGCAAGTGAAAAACTGTTTTTT
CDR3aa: CASSQVGASEKLFF

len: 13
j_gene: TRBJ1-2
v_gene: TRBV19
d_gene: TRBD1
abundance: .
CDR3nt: TGTGCCAGTAGGAAGGACAGGGCTTCTGGCTACACCTTC
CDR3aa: CASRKDRASGYTF

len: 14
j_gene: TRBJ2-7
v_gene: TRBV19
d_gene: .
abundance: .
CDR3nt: TGTGCCAGTAGTATTGGTACTACCTCCTACGAGCAGTACTTC
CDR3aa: CASSIGTTSYEQYF

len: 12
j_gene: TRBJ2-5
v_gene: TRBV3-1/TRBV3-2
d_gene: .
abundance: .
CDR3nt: TGTGCCAGCAGCCCTCGGCGCGGGACCCAGTACTTC
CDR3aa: CASSPRRGTQYF

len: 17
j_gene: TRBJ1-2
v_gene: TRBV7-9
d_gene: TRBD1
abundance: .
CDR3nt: TGTGCCAGCAGCCTAAAGCGTCCAGGGACAGGAGGCGATGGCTACACCTTC
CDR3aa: CASSLKRPGTGGDGYTF

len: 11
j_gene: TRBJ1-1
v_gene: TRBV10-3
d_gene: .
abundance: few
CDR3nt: TGTGCCATCAGAGAAGGGGACTTAGCTTTCTTT
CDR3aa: CAIREGDLAFF

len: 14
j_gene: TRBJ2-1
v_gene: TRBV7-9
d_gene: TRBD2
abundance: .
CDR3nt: TGTGCCAGCAGCGAGGGCGGGGGGGCTAATGAGCAGTTCTTC
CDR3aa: CASSEGGGANEQFF

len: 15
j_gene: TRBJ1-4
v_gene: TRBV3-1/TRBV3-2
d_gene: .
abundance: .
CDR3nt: TGTGCCAGCAGCCAAGGGGGCGGGGCTAATGAAAAACTGTTTTTT
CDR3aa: CASSQGGGANEKLFF

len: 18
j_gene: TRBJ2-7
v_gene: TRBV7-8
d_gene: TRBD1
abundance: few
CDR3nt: TGTGCCAGCAGCTCCGGGACAGGGGCCCTGCTTGCCCTCTACGAGCAGTACTTC
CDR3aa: CASSSGTGALLALYEQYF

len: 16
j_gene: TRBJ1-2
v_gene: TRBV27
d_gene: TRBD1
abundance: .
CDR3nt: TGTGCCAGCAGTTTAACCGGGACAGGGGCCAATTATGGCTACACCTTC
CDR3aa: CASSLTGTGANYGYTF

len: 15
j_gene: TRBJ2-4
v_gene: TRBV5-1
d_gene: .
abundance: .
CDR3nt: TGCGCCAGCAGCCGCGGGGACGTAGCCAAAAACATTCAGTACTTC
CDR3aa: CASSRGDVAKNIQYF

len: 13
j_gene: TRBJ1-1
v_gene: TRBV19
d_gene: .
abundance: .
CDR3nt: TGTGCCACGCAACAGGGATGGGACACTGAAGCTTTCTTT
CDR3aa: CATQQGWDTEAFF

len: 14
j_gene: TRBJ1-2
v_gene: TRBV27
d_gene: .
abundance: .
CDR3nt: TGTGCCAGCAGTTTACAGGGCCTTAACTATGGCTACACCTTC
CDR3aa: CASSLQGLNYGYTF

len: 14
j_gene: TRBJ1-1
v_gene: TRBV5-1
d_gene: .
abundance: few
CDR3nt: TGCGCCAGCAGCTTGGTGCAAGCGAACACTGAAGCTTTCTTT
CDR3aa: CASSLVQANTEAFF

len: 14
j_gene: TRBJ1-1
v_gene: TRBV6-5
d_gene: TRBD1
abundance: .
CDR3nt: TGTGCCAGCAGCGGACAGGGATTGGACACTGAAGCTTTCTTT
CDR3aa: CASSGQGLDTEAFF

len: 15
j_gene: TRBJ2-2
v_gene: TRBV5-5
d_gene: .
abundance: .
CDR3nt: TGTGCCAGCAGCTTGATGGCGGGAATAACCGGGGAGCTGTTTTTT
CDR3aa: CASSLMAGITGELFF

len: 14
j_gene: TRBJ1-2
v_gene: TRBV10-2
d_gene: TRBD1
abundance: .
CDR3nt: TGCGCCAGCAGTGCTGCGGACAGGTTGAACGGCTACACCTTC
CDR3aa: CASSAADRLNGYTF

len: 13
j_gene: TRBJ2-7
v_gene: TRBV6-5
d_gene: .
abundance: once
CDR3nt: TGTGCCAGCAGCGAGGACATTTCCTACGAGCAGTACTTC
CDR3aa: CASSEDISYEQYF

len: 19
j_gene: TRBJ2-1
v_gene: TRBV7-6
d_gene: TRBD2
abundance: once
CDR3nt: TGTGCCAGCAGCTTAAGGGCGGGGGGGGCGATACACTCCTACAATGAGCAGTTCTTC
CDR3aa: CASSLRAGGAIHSYNEQFF

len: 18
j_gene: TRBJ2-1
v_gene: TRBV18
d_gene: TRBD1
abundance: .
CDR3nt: TGTGCCAGCCTGTACCGGACAGGGACTTCAGATACTTACAATGAGCAGTTCTTC
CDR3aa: CASLYRTGTSDTYNEQFF

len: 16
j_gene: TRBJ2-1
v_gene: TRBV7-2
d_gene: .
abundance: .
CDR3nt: TGTGCCAGCAGCTTAGGGGGAGGTTATAGTCCCAATGAGCAGTTCTTC
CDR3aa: CASSLGGGYSPNEQFF

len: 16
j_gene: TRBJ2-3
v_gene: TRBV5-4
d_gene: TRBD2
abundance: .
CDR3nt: TGTGCCAGCAGCCTACTAGCGGGGGGGCGTGGAGATACGCAGTATTTT
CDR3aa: CASSLLAGGRGDTQYF

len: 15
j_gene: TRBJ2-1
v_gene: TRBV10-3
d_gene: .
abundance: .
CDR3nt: TGTGCCACCAAGAGTTTCGGGGGAGGTACGTATGAGCAGTTCTTC
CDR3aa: CATKSFGGGTYEQFF

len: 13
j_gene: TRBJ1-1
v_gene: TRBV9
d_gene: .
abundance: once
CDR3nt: TGTGCCAGCAGCGTAGAGGGAGGCACTGAAGCTTTCTTT
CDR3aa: CASSVEGGTEAFF

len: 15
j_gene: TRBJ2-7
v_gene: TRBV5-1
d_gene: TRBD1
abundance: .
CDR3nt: TGCGCCAGCAGCTTGGTGGGACAGAATTTCGACGAGCAGTACTTC
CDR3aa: CASSLVGQNFDEQYF

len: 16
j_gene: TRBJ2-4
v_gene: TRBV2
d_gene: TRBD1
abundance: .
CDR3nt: TGTGCCAGCAGATCCCCCGGGACAGATTTCAAAAACATTCAGTACTTC
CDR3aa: CASRSPGTDFKNIQYF

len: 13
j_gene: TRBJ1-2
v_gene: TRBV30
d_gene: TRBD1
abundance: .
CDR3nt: TGTGCCTGGAGTCCGGGACAGGGTGATGGCTACACCTTC
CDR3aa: CAWSPGQGDGYTF

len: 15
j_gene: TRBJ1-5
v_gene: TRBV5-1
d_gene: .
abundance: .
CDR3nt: TGCGCCAGCAGCTTGGAACCACTTAGCAATCAGCCCCAGCATTTT
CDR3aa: CASSLEPLSNQPQHF

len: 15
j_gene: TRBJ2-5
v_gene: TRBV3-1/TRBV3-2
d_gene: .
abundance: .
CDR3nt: TGTGCCAGCAGCCAAGAACGACTAGACCCAGAGACCCAGTACTTC
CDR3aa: CASSQERLDPETQYF

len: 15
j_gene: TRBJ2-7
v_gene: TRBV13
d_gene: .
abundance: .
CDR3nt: TGTGCCAGCAGTTCCTCGGACAGTGTCGCCTACGAGCAGTACTTC
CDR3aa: CASSSSDSVAYEQYF

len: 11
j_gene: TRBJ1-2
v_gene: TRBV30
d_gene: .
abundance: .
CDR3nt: TGTGCCTGTCGGGAATTTGGAGGCTACACCTTC
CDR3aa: CACREFGGYTF

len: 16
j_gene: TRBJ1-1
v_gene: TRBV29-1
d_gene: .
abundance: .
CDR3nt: TGCAGCGCCAGTAGGGAGGGGCGGGATAGGAACACTGAAGCTTTCTTT
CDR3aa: CSASREGRDRNTEAFF

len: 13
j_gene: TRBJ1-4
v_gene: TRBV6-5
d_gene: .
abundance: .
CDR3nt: TGTGCCAGCAGGGGCCAAACTAATGAAAAACTGTTTTTT
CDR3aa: CASRGQTNEKLFF

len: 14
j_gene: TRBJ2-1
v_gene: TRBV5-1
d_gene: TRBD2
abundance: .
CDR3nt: TGCGCCAGCAGGTTAGCGGGGCAAAACGATGAGCAGTTCTTC
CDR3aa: CASRLAGQNDEQFF

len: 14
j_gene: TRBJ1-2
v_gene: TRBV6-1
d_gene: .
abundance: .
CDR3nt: TGTGCCAGCACTGAAGGAGGGGGAGGGTATGGCTACACCTTC
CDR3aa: CASTEGGGGYGYTF

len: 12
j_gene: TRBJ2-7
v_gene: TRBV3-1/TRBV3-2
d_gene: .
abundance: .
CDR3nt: TGTGCCAGCAGCCAAGCCCAGTACGAGCAGTACTTC
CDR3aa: CASSQAQYEQYF

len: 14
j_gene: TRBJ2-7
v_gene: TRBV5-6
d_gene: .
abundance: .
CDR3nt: TGTGCCAGCTGCCGTGGGCAGGGGTTCGACGAGCAGTACTTC
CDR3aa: CASCRGQGFDEQYF

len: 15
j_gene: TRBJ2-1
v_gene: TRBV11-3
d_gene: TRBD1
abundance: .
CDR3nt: TGTGCCAGCAGTTCGTCGGGGACAGGCGACAATGAGCAGTTCTTC
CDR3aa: CASSSSGTGDNEQFF

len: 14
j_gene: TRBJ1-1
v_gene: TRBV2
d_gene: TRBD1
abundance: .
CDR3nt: TGTGCCAGCTTACAGGGGGATAAATCCACTGAAGCTTTCTTT
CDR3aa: CASLQGDKSTEAFF

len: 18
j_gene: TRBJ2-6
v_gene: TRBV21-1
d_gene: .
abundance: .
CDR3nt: TGTGCCAGCAGCCCCTACGGGCAGGGGGCATCTGGGGCCAACGTCCTGACTTTC
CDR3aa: CASSPYGQGASGANVLTF

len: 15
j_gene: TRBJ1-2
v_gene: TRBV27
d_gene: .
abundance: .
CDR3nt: TGTGCCAGCAGTAAAACATCCTCGCTCTACTATGGCTACACCTTC
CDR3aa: CASSKTSSLYYGYTF

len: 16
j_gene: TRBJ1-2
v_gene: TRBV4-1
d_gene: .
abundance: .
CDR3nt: TGCGCCAGCAGCCAATACCCAGGGTCTCCCAACTATGGCTACACCTTC
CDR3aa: CASSQYPGSPNYGYTF

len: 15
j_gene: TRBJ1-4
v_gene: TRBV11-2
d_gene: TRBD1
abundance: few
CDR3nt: TGTGCCAGCAGCTTAGGAGACAGGGATCATGAAAAACTGTTTTTT
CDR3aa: CASSLGDRDHEKLFF

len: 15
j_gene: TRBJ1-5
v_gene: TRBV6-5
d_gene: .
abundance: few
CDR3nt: TGTGCCAGCAGTTACTCGATGTTAGGGGGTCAGCCCCAGCATTTT
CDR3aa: CASSYSMLGGQPQHF

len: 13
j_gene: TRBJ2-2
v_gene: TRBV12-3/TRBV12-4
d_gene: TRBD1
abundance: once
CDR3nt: TGTGCCATCGGGACAGGGATCACCGGGGAGCTGTTTTTT
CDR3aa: CAIGTGITGELFF

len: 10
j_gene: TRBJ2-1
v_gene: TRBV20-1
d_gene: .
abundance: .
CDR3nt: TGCAGTGCTAGTCTCGATGAGCAGTTCTTC
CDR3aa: CSASLDEQFF

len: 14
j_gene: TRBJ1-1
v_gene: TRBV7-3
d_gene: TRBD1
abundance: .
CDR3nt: TGTGCCAGCAGCTTACAGGGGGCAAGAACTGAAGCTTTCTTT
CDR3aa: CASSLQGARTEAFF

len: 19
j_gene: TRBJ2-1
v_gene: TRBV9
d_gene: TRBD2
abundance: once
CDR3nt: TGTGCCAGCAGCCGACGGACTAGCGGGGGGGATTTAGCACAAAATGAGCAGTTCTTC
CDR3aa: CASSRRTSGGDLAQNEQFF

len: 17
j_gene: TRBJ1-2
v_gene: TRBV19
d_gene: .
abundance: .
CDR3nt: TGTGCCAGTAGTATGTCTCCAGGCAGCATCTTTAACTATGGCTACACCTTC
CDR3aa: CASSMSPGSIFNYGYTF

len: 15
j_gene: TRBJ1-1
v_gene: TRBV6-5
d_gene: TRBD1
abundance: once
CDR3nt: TGTGCCAGCAGTAACAGGGGCCGGATGAACACTGAAGCTTTCTTT
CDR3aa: CASSNRGRMNTEAFF

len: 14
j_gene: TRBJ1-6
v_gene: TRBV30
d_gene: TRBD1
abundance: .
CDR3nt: TGTGCCTGGATAGAACAGGGGAGGAATTCACCCCTCCACTTT
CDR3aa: CAWIEQGRNSPLHF